These 20 T cell receptor beta chains originate from one sample sequenced in a study of human T cells and chemical hapten exposure. The time point denotes: patch test 2, 6 weeks after DPC sensitization. Treatment indicated: therapeutic diphenylcyclopropenone sensitization with weekly scalp DPC. TCRdb reanalysed the RACE reads using MiXCR and keeps one entry per CDR3 protein. The profile shows 65,000 to 90,000 distinct CDR3 sequences, approximately 7% of them singletons. Material: whole blood, obtained in connection with sensitization to the hapten diphenylcyclopropenone (DPC). The receptor set was obtained from a woman aged 25 to 39 with alopecia areata. Some clones in this sample may be carry-over from other donors' samples.

The chain couples TRBV5-1 to TRBJ1-1; no reliable D call. CDR1 and CDR2 (germline): SGHRS, YFSETQ. The CDR3 covers 15 residues. V lost 4 bases and J 2 bases, leaving 15 bases between the germline ends. The CDR3, as DNA: TGCGCCAGCAGCAGAAACCGAGCGTCCAACACTGAAGCTTTCTTT. Protein: CASSRNRASNTEAFF.

There are a few counts of this clonotype. This chain uses TRBV27 with TRBJ1-1; possibly TRBD1 for D (6 bases). This CDR3 is 13 amino acids long. V was trimmed by 7 bases and J by 0 bases, leaving 9 bases between them. Looked up from germline, CDR1 is MNHEY and CDR2 is SMNVEV (reference sequence). The CDR3 sequence is CASMRQVNTEAFF. In DNA, the CDR3 is TGTGCCAGCATGCGACAGGTGAACACTGAAGCTTTCTTT.

This clonotype was seen ten or more times. The V gene is TRBV7-2, the J gene TRBJ1-2; perhaps TRBD1 as D (5 bases). Per the germline V gene, CDR1 is SGHTA and CDR2 is FQGNSA. This CDR3 has 15 amino acids. The V end lost 1 base, the J end lost 3 bases, and 12 bases lay between the germline ends. The CDR3 nucleotides are TGTGCCAGCAGCTTAGAACCGGGACCGTACTATGGCTACACCTTC. It codes for CASSLEPGPYYGYTF.

The chain is built from TRBV20-1 and TRBJ1-4; TRBD1 matches 9 bases. Germline CDR1 reads DFQATT; CDR2 reads SNEGSKA (reference sequence). The CDR3 runs to 12 residues. Trimming removed 6 bases from V and 9 bases from J; junction bases left unmatched: 5. CDR3 region: CSAKDRGKKLFF. The CDR3 nucleotides are TGCAGTGCCAAGGACAGGGGTAAAAAACTGTTTTTT.

This chain links TRBV11-2 with TRBJ1-1, with 9 bases that match TRBD1. Germline V lookup: CDR1 SGHAT, CDR2 FQNNGV. CDR3 length: 15 amino acids. V gave up 3 bases and J gave up 5 bases; unmatched junction bases: 7. CDR3 in amino acids: CASSLIRDRVTEAFF. The CDR3 DNA reads TGTGCCAGCAGCTTGATCCGGGACAGGGTAACTGAAGCTTTCTTT.

This clonotype was counted ten times or more. The gene calls are TRBV5-1 and TRBJ2-3, with 14 positions matching TRBD2. The trim removed 2 bases at V and 5 bases at J, leaving 10 bases unmatched. The CDR3 is 18 amino acids. Germline CDR1 and CDR2: SGHRS and YFSETQ. CDR3 protein: CASSFERTSGGSGDTQYF. As DNA, the CDR3 is TGCGCCAGCAGCTTTGAAAGGACTAGCGGGGGGAGTGGAGATACGCAGTATTTT.

Worth noting for this clonotype: A much larger clone differs from this one at a single base, so this may be a read error. CDR3 amino acids: CSARSPGEAESWEKLFF. The CDR3 DNA is TGCAGTGCTAGATCACCGGGGGAGGCCGAGTCTTGGGAAAAACTGTTTTTT. V and J are TRBV20-1 and TRBJ1-4; a weak D match, TRBD1 (5 bases). Germline CDR1 reads DFQATT; CDR2 reads SNEGSKA (reference sequence). CDR3 length: 17 residues. V was cut by 2 bases and J by 8 bases, with 24 bases left in between.

There are many counts of this clonotype. The gene calls are TRBV5-1 and TRBJ2-2, with D possibly TRBD2 on 6 matching bases. The length of the CDR3 is 14 residues. V gave up 0 bases and J gave up 7 bases, with 10 bases separating them. Per germline, CDR1 SGHRS and CDR2 YFSETQ. For the CDR3, the DNA is TGCGCCAGCAGCTTGGTCGTGGAGGGCGGGGAGCTGTTTTTT. It yields the protein CASSLVVEGGELFF.

V and J are TRBV20-1 and TRBJ2-5; D gene uncertain. The CDR3 has 12 amino acids. From germline, CDR1 is DFQATT and CDR2 SNEGSKA (reference sequence). Trimming removed 7 bases from V and 5 bases from J, with 14 bases in between. CDR3: CSVDLRQETQYF. CDR3 nucleotides: TGCAGTGTGGACCTACGCCAGGAGACCCAGTACTTC.

This clonotype was recorded a few times. The V call is TRBV12-3 or TRBV12-4, the J call TRBJ2-5, with 7 bases identical to TRBD2. Unmatched junction bases numbered 13, after V lost 5 bases and J lost 4 bases. This CDR3 has 16 amino acids. CDR3 in amino acids: CASSPWTRQEGETQYF. The CDR3, as DNA: TGTGCCAGCAGTCCTTGGACTAGGCAGGAGGGAGAGACCCAGTACTTC.

This clonotype was recorded a few times. The chain employs TRBV5-1 and TRBJ2-3, with TRBD1 matching over 12 bases. Germline V gene sequence: CDR1 SGHRS, CDR2 YFSETQ. The J segment lost 1 base and the V segment lost 3 bases, leaving 3 bases of the junction unmatched. This CDR3 is built from 16 residues. This CDR3 reads CASSWGQGAGTDTQYF. In DNA, the CDR3 is TGCGCCAGCAGCTGGGGACAGGGGGCGGGCACAGATACGCAGTATTTT.

This clonotype was seen ten or more times. The chain recombines TRBV29-1 with TRBJ2-7; 7 bases are shared with TRBD1. V shed 6 bases and J 7 bases; nucleotides not matched to a gene: 12. Looked up from germline, CDR1 is SQVTM and CDR2 is ANQGSEA. The CDR3 extends over 13 amino acids. In DNA, the CDR3 is TGCAGCGTGCGCCGGGACAGAGCTAGTGAGCAGTACTTC. Its protein product is CSVRRDRASEQYF.

This clonotype appeared many times. V usage is TRBV20-1 and J usage is TRBJ2-4; TRBD1 matches at 9 bases. CDR3 size: 15 residues. With 5 bases clipped from V and 9 bases from J, the junction kept 14 bases outside the gene matches. Germline V CDR1 and CDR2: DFQATT, SNEGSKA (reference sequence). CDR3 sequence (DNA): TGCAGTGCTCCTAACTCGAGACAGGGGGATGGCATTCAGTACTTC. It translates to CSAPNSRQGDGIQYF.

The CDR3 here is CASSPNQNRGDYGYTF. The CDR3 DNA follows: TGTGCCAGCTCACCCAACCAAAACAGGGGTGACTATGGCTACACCTTC. The chain joins TRBV18 to TRBJ1-2; 7 nucleotides align to TRBD1. The CDR3 is 16 amino acids. V shed 3 bases, J shed 3 bases, and the junction held 10 bases outside the gene matches. Germline lookup yields CDR1 KGHSH and CDR2 LQKENI. Based on the CDR3 plus reference TRBV18 and TRBJ1-2, the full variable domain is NAGVMQNPRHLVRRRGQEARLRCSPMKGHSHVYWYRQLPEEGLKFMVYLQKENIIDESGMPKERFSAEFPKEGPSILRIQQVVRGDSAAYFCASSPNQNRGDYGYTFGSGTRLTVV.

At least ten counts were recorded for this clonotype. The CDR3, as DNA: TGCAGCGTTGGGAGAGGAACTAGCACAGATACGCAGTATTTT. As protein: CSVGRGTSTDTQYF. The chain recombines TRBV29-1 with TRBJ2-3; D remains unclear. The CDR3 loop spans 14 amino acids. V gave up 4 bases and J gave up 0 bases, with 11 bases separating them. CDR1 and CDR2 from the germline V gene are SQVTM and ANQGSEA.

The chain couples TRBV30 to TRBJ2-5; D might be TRBD2 (6 bases). Germline CDR1 GTSNPN, CDR2 SVGIG (reference sequence). The V and J ends lost 4 bases and 2 bases respectively, with 8 bases between them. CDR3 length: 12 residues. The CDR3 protein is CAWTSEQETQYF. The CDR3 bases are TGTGCCTGGACTAGCGAACAAGAGACCCAGTACTTC.

This clonotype was seen a few times. The DNA of the CDR3 is TGTGCCATCAGTGATAGTGTCAGCACTGAAGCTTTCTTT. Protein sequence: CAISDSVSTEAFF. The chain couples TRBV10-3 to TRBJ1-1; the D is unclear. There are 13 residues in the CDR3. Germline-derived CDR1 and CDR2 are ENHRY and SYGVKD. Trimming pared 3 bases from V and 4 bases from J, leaving 9 bases between.

The chain has TRBV29-1 and TRBJ1-1, with 7 bases matching TRBD1. Germline CDR1 and CDR2: SQVTM and ANQGSEA. The junction had 4 bases not matched to a gene; V was cut back by 5 bases and J by 4 bases. The CDR3 has 12 amino acids. CDR3 protein: CSVRQGTTEAFF. The DNA for the CDR3 is TGCAGCGTTAGACAGGGCACCACTGAAGCTTTCTTT.

This clonotype was seen a few times. The J gene is TRBJ2-3, the V gene TRBV21-1; the table's D call, TRBD1, has no DNA check behind it. TRBV21-1 is a pseudogene segment. This CDR3 is 17 amino acids long. The CDR3 here is CASSTQGRGGTTDTQYF. The DNA for the CDR3 is TGTGCCAGCAGCACCCAGGGGCGGGGGGGTACCACAGATACGCAGTATTTT.

The chain combines TRBV6-1 with TRBJ1-4; tentative D call: TRBD1 (6 bases). The CDR3 runs to 14 residues. V was clipped by 3 bases and J by 10 bases, with 15 bases between them. Per germline, CDR1 MNHNS and CDR2 SASEGT. Here the CDR3 reads CASSDMGAVGKLFF. The CDR3 DNA follows: TGTGCCAGCAGTGATATGGGGGCGGTGGGAAAACTGTTTTTT.